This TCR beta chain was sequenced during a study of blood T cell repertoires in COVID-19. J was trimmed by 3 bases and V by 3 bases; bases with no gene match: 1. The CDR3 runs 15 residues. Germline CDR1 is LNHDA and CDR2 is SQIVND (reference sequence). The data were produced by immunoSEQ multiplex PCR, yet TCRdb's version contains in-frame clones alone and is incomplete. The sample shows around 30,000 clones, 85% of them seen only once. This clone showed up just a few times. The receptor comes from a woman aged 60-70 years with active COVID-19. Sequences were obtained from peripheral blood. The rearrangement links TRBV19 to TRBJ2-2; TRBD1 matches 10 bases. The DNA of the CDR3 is TGTGCCAGTAGTATGGGACAGGGGTACACCGGGGAGCTGTTTTTT. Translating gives CASSMGQGYTGELFF.